This T cell receptor beta chain comes out of a study of T cell repertoires in cytomegalovirus infection. Across the study: Shared public TCR beta signatures pointed to both CMV infection and a matching HLA type.

This clonotype was counted many times. A single record per CDR3 protein comes from TCRdb applying MiXCR to the reads. The profile shows fewer than 550,000 distinct CDR3 sequences, approximately 10% of them singletons. Per germline, CDR1 SGHVS and CDR2 FQNEAQ. The CDR3 is 16 amino acids. V lost 0 bases and J 4 bases, leaving 16 bases between the germline ends. The chain has TRBV7-8 and TRBJ2-7, with D perhaps matching TRBD2 (7 bases). Sequencing was done on a sample of PBMCs. The sequence derives from a human donor in good health (CMV status not recorded). Some clones in this sample may be carry-over from other donors' samples. The CDR3: CASSLAEGGVPYEQYF. The CDR3 DNA reads TGTGCCAGCAGCTTAGCGGAAGGGGGGGTCCCTTACGAGCAGTACTTC.